This T cell receptor beta chain emerged from a study of spatial heterogeneity in lung cancer. As for time point: sample taken at primary tumor resection. Sequencing of whole RNA from tumor, nontumor lung or frozen PBMC involved no sorting. This clonotype was found many times. TCRdb reprocessed the 5' RACE reads with MiXCR, giving one entry per CDR3 protein. This table has 20,000 to 25,000 distinct CDR3 sequences, over 4.5% appearing once. The receptor's source is a male donor with early-stage non-small cell lung cancer. This specimen consisted of PBMCs, obtained at surgery.

The CDR3 DNA sequence: TGTGCCAGCAGCTTAAAACGAGGAGGTCCTATGGTCTCCTACGAGCAGTACTTC. This codes for CASSLKRGGPMVSYEQYF. This chain uses TRBV7-2 with TRBJ2-7; perhaps TRBD2 as D (5 bases). The CDR3 totals 18 residues. The ends were cut back, 2 bases at V and 0 bases at J, with 20 bases in the middle. Germline loops: CDR1 SGHTA, CDR2 FQGNSA.